One and the same sample provided the 25 T cell receptor beta chains below, sequenced in a study of CD4+ T cells in melanoma. TCRdb keeps only in-frame clones here, not all; method: immunoSEQ multiplex PCR. The sample includes approximately 5,100 clones, about 64% of them seen just once. Specimen: cells from a culture (not recorded whether cultured in vitro). The receptors derive from a human donor with melanoma.

This clone turned up a few times. This chain connects TRBV9 to TRBJ2-3; D perhaps matches TRBD2 (7 bases). From germline, CDR1 is SGDLS and CDR2 YYNGEE. Trimming left V 4 bases short and J 3 bases short, with 21 bases between. The CDR3 totals 17 residues. The CDR3 DNA reads TGTGCCAGCAGCCGAAGTAGTTCGGGGGGCCGGACAGATACGCAGTATTTT. Translated: CASSRSSSGGRTDTQYF.

The V gene is TRBV5-8, the J gene TRBJ1-2; D is perhaps TRBD1 (5 bases). Germline V gene sequence: CDR1 SGHTS, CDR2 YDEGEE. Between the trimmed V and J ends, which lost 2 bases and 5 bases, there was a span of 7 bases. The CDR3 runs 12 residues. The CDR3 here is CASSFRVYGYTF. The CDR3 DNA reads as TGTGCCAGCAGCTTCAGGGTTTATGGCTACACCTTC.

V is TRBV5-8 and J is TRBJ2-7, with unresolved D. V was clipped by 4 bases and J by 3 bases, with 11 bases between them. CDR3 length equals 13 residues. The germline V gene encodes CDR1 SGHTS and CDR2 YDEGEE. The CDR3 region has the DNA TGTGCCAGCAGCGTGGGTTCTCTCTACGAGCAGTACTTC. As protein: CASSVGSLYEQYF.

V and J are TRBV5-1 and TRBJ1-4; TRBD1 is a possible D gene (6 bases). The CDR3 has 14 residues. Germline V gene sequence: CDR1 SGHRS, CDR2 YFSETQ. V gave up 2 bases and J gave up 3 bases, with 8 bases separating them. CDR3: CASSFRGSNEKLFF. The CDR3 bases are TGCGCCAGCAGCTTCAGGGGTTCTAATGAAAAACTGTTTTTT.

CDR3 sequence: CSVPRGGVGELFF. CDR3 coding DNA: TGCAGCGTTCCTCGGGGGGGGGTCGGGGAGCTGTTTTTT. This chain uses TRBV29-1 with TRBJ2-2, with 8 bases lining up with TRBD2. After removal of 5 bases from V and 7 bases from J, the junction contained 6 bases not matched to a gene. CDR3 length equals 13 residues. Germline V gives CDR1 SQVTM, CDR2 ANQGSEA.

This clone was found a few times. V and J are TRBV5-1 and TRBJ2-5; 9 bases are a match to TRBD1. J gave up 2 bases and V 4 bases, and 3 bases lay outside the gene matches. CDR3 size: 14 residues. From germline, CDR1 is SGHRS and CDR2 YFSETQ. CDR3 sequence (DNA): TGCGCCAGCAGCCGGGGACAGGGACAAGAGACCCAGTACTTC. Translation gives CASSRGQGQETQYF. Full variable domain (outside the CDR3, taken from reference TRBV5-1 and TRBJ2-5): KAGVTQTPRYLIKTRGQQVTLSCSPISGHRSVSWYQQTPGQGLQFLFEYFSETQRNKGNFPGRFSGRQFSNSRSEMNVSTLELGDSALYLCASSRGQGQETQYFGPGTRLLVL.

By proportion, this clone is medium-sized. The CDR3 DNA reads as TGCGCCAGCAGCCATAGTCCCTACAATGAGCAGTTCTTC. It translates to CASSHSPYNEQFF. The chain carries TRBV4-3 and TRBJ2-1; D not certain. This CDR3 contains 13 residues. The V end was cut by 3 bases, the J end by 2 bases, with 5 bases between. The germline V gene has CDR1 LGHNA and CDR2 YSLEER.

On this clone itself: An end of the junction does not agree with germline; a read error may underlie this. The chain employs TRBV7-7 and TRBJ2-5; 8 bases agree with TRBD2. This CDR3 has 15 amino acids. CDR1 is SSHAT and CDR2 is FNYEAQ in the germline V gene (reference sequence). DNA of the CDR3: TGTGCTAGCAGCCCTGTAGCGGGGCTACAAGAGACCCAGTACTTC. It specifies CASSPVAGLQETQYF.

There are a few counts of this clone. The chain recombines TRBV2 with TRBJ2-3; D is unresolved. This CDR3 is built from 15 residues. Germline assignment: CDR1 SNHLY and CDR2 FYNNEI. Trimming shortened V by 1 base and J by 2 bases, and 10 bases separated the two germline ends. In DNA, the CDR3 is TGTGCCAGCAGTGAAGGCTCACGTTACACAGATACGCAGTATTTT. Translation gives CASSEGSRYTDTQYF. The variable domain in full, with the rest retrieved from reference TRBV2 and TRBJ2-3, is EPEVTQTPSHQVTQMGQEVILRCVPISNHLYFYWYRQILGQKVEFLVSFYNNEISEKSEIFDDQFSVERPDGSNFTLKIRSTKLEDSAMYFCASSEGSRYTDTQYFGPGTRLTVL.

The chain employs TRBV10-3 and TRBJ2-3; D may correspond to TRBD1 or TRBD2 (5 bases each). The V end was cut by 0 bases, the J end by 2 bases, with 15 bases between. Germline CDR1 reads ENHRY; CDR2 reads SYGVKD. The CDR3 consists of 17 residues. This chain's CDR3 is CAISESIVGVSTDTQYF. The DNA for the CDR3 is TGTGCCATCAGTGAGTCGATAGTGGGGGTGTCCACAGATACGCAGTATTTT.

V gene TRBV15 combines with J gene TRBJ2-5; D may be TRBD1 (6 bases). The CDR3 is made up of 19 amino acids. CDR1 and CDR2 (germline): LNHNV, YYDKDF (reference sequence). V was shortened by 1 base and J by 5 bases, with 26 bases between the two germline ends. This CDR3 reads CATSRGPTEKGGSKETQYF. In DNA form, the CDR3 reads TGTGCCACCAGCAGAGGTCCTACGGAAAAAGGGGGTTCTAAGGAGACCCAGTACTTC.

This chain links TRBV24-1 with TRBJ2-2, with D maybe TRBD1 (8 bases). CDR1 and CDR2 (germline): KGHDR, SFDVKD. The V end was cut by 3 bases, the J end by 4 bases, with 14 bases between. The CDR3 loop spans 16 amino acids. The CDR3 region has the DNA TGTGCCACCAGTGATCCGACAGGGGAGGGCACCGGGGAGCTGTTTTTT. Encoded protein: CATSDPTGEGTGELFF.

This chain connects TRBV11-2 to TRBJ2-1; D is perhaps TRBD2 (6 bases). CDR3 length: 14 residues. Germline CDR1 is SGHAT and CDR2 is FQNNGV. The V end was cut by 5 bases, the J end by 3 bases, with 11 bases between. The chain's CDR3 is CASSPAGGYNEQFF. The CDR3 coding sequence is TGTGCCAGCAGCCCCGCCGGGGGCTACAATGAGCAGTTCTTC.

This clone is labeled as medium-sized. This chain uses TRBV12-5 with TRBJ2-5, with D possibly being TRBD2 (5 bases). Germline-derived CDR1 and CDR2 are LGHNT and FRNRAP. This CDR3 contains 13 residues. Trimming removed 7 bases at V and 0 bases at J, with 9 bases between. The CDR3 here is CASAAGNQETQYF. CDR3 in DNA: TGTGCTAGTGCTGCCGGGAACCAAGAGACCCAGTACTTC.

The chain couples TRBV3-1 (or the pseudogene TRBV3-2) to TRBJ1-3, with no clear D. Germline-derived CDR1 and CDR2 are LGHDT and YNNKEL (reference sequence). This CDR3 comprises 14 residues. V was pared by 1 base and J by 0 bases, with 4 bases between. CDR3 region: CASSQAGSGNTIYF. Here the CDR3 DNA reads TGTGCCAGCAGCCAAGCCGGCTCTGGAAACACCATATATTTT.

The rearrangement links TRBV10-3 to TRBJ1-3; 11 nucleotides agree with TRBD1. Germline V gene sequence: CDR1 ENHRY, CDR2 SYGVKD. The CDR3 length is 16 residues. V was pared by 6 bases and J by 2 bases, with 6 bases of the junction left unmatched. CDR3 nucleotides: TGTGCCATCAGCACTTTGGGACAGGGGGCTGGAAACACCATATATTTT. It translates to CAISTLGQGAGNTIYF.

This chain links TRBV5-1 with TRBJ2-3, with TRBD2 matching 13 bases. The V gene end was trimmed by 0 bases and the J gene end by 0 bases; junction bases not matched to a gene: 1. The CDR3 runs 17 residues. Germline V gene sequence: CDR1 SGHRS, CDR2 YFSETQ. For the CDR3, the DNA is TGCGCCAGCAGCTTGGGACTAGCGGGGGGAAGCACAGATACGCAGTATTTT. Protein sequence: CASSLGLAGGSTDTQYF.

The chain recombines TRBV12-5 with TRBJ1-2, with TRBD1 matching 9 bases. Germline CDR1 and CDR2: LGHNT and FRNRAP. The V segment lost 5 bases and the J segment 1 base; nucleotides outside the gene matches: 8. This CDR3 has 16 residues. Here the CDR3 DNA reads TGTGCTAGTGGTCTAATGGGGACAGGGAGTAACTATGGCTACACCTTC. Translating gives CASGLMGTGSNYGYTF.

J is TRBJ1-1 and V is TRBV7-2; weak D call: TRBD1 (5 bases). This CDR3 contains 15 residues. The germline CDR1 and CDR2 sequences are SGHTA and FQGNSA. The ends were cut back, 4 bases at V and 0 bases at J, with 12 bases in the middle. CDR3 in amino acids: CASSSGLTMNTEAFF. CDR3 DNA: TGTGCCAGCAGCTCGGGACTTACTATGAACACTGAAGCTTTCTTT.

The J gene is TRBJ1-4, the V gene TRBV5-5; 8 bases align to TRBD1. Germline values: CDR1 SGHKS, CDR2 YYEKEE (reference sequence). The CDR3 sequence is 14 residues long. With 4 bases clipped from V and 10 bases from J, the junction kept 9 bases outside the gene matches. The CDR3: CASSPLDREGKLFF. CDR3 nucleotide sequence: TGTGCCAGCAGCCCACTGGACAGGGAAGGAAAACTGTTTTTT.

This chain links TRBV24-1 with TRBJ1-2; D may be TRBD1 (6 bases). The CDR3 totals 13 residues. CDR1 and CDR2 from the germline V gene are KGHDR and SFDVKD. Between the trimmed V and J ends, which lost 8 bases and 6 bases, there was a span of 15 bases. For the CDR3, the DNA is TGTGCCACCAAGGACAGTCTGGGTAATGGCTACACCTTC. Protein product: CATKDSLGNGYTF.

This rearrangement joins TRBV6-4 to TRBJ2-5, with 11 bases matching TRBD2. This CDR3 has 17 amino acids. CDR1 and CDR2 (germline): MRHNA, SNTAGT. The V segment lost 0 bases and the J segment 5 bases; nucleotides outside the gene matches: 8. CDR3 residues: CASSDSGSGGAGETQYF. In DNA form, the CDR3 reads TGTGCCAGCAGTGACTCGGGTAGCGGGGGGGCCGGGGAGACCCAGTACTTC.

The chain combines TRBV29-1 with TRBJ1-2, with a tentative D call TRBD1 (5 bases). CDR3 length: 13 residues. V was cut by 7 bases and J by 4 bases, with 16 bases left in between. Germline CDR1 reads SQVTM; CDR2 reads ANQGSEA. This CDR3 is CSAERGSGYGYTF. In DNA, the CDR3 is TGCAGCGCGGAGAGGGGTTCGGGCTATGGCTACACCTTC.

This clone turned up a few times. This CDR3 reads CASSEALREEEGYTF. CDR3 DNA: TGTGCCAGCAGTGAAGCGCTTCGGGAAGAAGAGGGCTACACCTTC. The chain employs TRBV6-1 and TRBJ1-2; D unresolved. The CDR3 totals 15 residues. V was cut by 0 bases and J by 8 bases, with 16 bases left in between. From germline, CDR1 is MNHNS and CDR2 SASEGT.

This clone occurred a few times. The J gene is TRBJ1-1, the V gene TRBV4-3; D might be TRBD1 (6 bases). This CDR3 region has 18 residues. Trimming left V 0 bases short and J 0 bases short, with 17 bases between. Per germline, CDR1 LGHNA and CDR2 YSLEER. The CDR3 DNA follows: TGCGCCAGCAGCCAAGATACCCTTCGAGAGGGGGTGAACACTGAAGCTTTCTTT. Translating gives CASSQDTLREGVNTEAFF.